This entry lists 4 T cell receptor beta chains sequenced from one sample in a study of T-cell reconstitution after alpha-beta-depleted transplantation in children. Construction of the TCRbeta library involved unique molecular identifiers. TCRdb re-called the PCR reads with MiXCR, one entry per CDR3 protein. The repertoire has a few hundred thousand distinct CDR3 sequences, 10% of them found once; the top ten carry 2% to 3%. Here the sequenced sample was PBMCs from the stem cell graft donor, taken from the stem cell graft. The source is a human donor who donated a stem cell graft to a child with acute lymphoblastic leukemia.

This clonotype was detected many times. The rearrangement joins TRBV4-3 to TRBJ2-7; 9 positions match TRBD1. CDR1 is LGHNA and CDR2 is YSLEER in the germline V gene. J gave up 0 bases and V 1 base, and 1 base lay outside the gene matches. This CDR3 comprises 15 residues. This CDR3 reads CASSQGTGVSYEQYF. The CDR3 DNA is TGCGCCAGCAGCCAAGGGACAGGGGTCTCCTACGAGCAGTACTTC.

Ten or more counts support this clonotype. This chain links TRBV5-1 with TRBJ2-7; D gene ambiguous. CDR1 SGHRS and CDR2 YFSETQ come from the germline V gene. Trimming cost V 0 bases and J 6 bases, with 13 bases left between them. The CDR3 contains 14 residues. CDR3 coding DNA: TGCGCCAGCAGCTTGGACCGATTCGGATTCGAGCAGTACTTC. It yields the protein CASSLDRFGFEQYF.

The V call is TRBV5-1, the J call TRBJ2-2, with D uncertain. The CDR3 loop spans 17 amino acids. Germline V gene data show CDR1 as SGHRS and CDR2 as YFSETQ. Trimming stripped 0 bases from V and 5 bases from J, with 17 bases between. CDR3 sequence reads: CASSLGVVSRFTGELFF. The CDR3 DNA sequence: TGCGCCAGCAGCTTGGGAGTTGTCTCCAGATTTACCGGGGAGCTGTTTTTT.

This chain connects TRBV18 to TRBJ2-1; D ambiguous. V was clipped by 3 bases and J by 8 bases, with 20 bases between them. Looked up from germline, CDR1 is KGHSH and CDR2 is LQKENI. This CDR3 has 16 amino acids. CDR3 loop: CASSPLEWDYFHEQFF. The CDR3 region has the DNA TGTGCCAGCTCACCTCTTGAGTGGGATTATTTCCATGAGCAGTTCTTC.